These 10 T cell receptor beta chains came from one sample sequenced in a study of cytomegalovirus exposure and HLA in healthy donors. PCR was performed using 60 Vbeta and 13 Jbeta primers. The protocol was immunoSEQ multiplex PCR, while the TCRdb copy is restricted to in-frame clones and leaves out a portion. The data hold fewer than 150,000 clones, with roughly 85% observed a single time. The sequenced sample was PBMCs. All receptors derive from a man in his forties in good health and CMV-seropositive.

This clone has only one observation. The rearrangement joins TRBV27 to TRBJ1-2; TRBD1 might be the D (5 bases). V lost 8 bases and J lost 4, with 17 bases in between. Germline V gives CDR1 MNHEY, CDR2 SMNVEV (reference sequence). The CDR3 loop spans 14 amino acids. The CDR3 DNA follows: TGTGCCAGCCGGGGAACAGGACTAGTCTATGGCTACACCTTC. It encodes CASRGTGLVYGYTF.

This clone was seen more than once but under ten times. CDR3 bases: TGTGCCAGCAGTTGGGGGAGGAACACCATATATTTT. Translated, it gives CASSWGRNTIYF. This sequence joins TRBV28 and TRBJ1-3; TRBD1 is a possible D gene (5 bases). V shed 4 bases and J shed 7 bases, with 8 bases lying between them. This CDR3 region has 12 residues. Germline CDR1 and CDR2: MDHEN and SYDVKM.

The chain has TRBV7-2 and TRBJ1-1; D is unresolved. The V end was cut by 1 base, the J end by 5 bases, with 5 bases between. Germline V gives CDR1 SGHTA, CDR2 FQGNSA. This CDR3 spans 12 amino acids. Here the CDR3 DNA reads TGTGCCAGCAGCTTAGGCGAGACTGAAGCTTTCTTT. Protein sequence: CASSLGETEAFF. The complete variable domain, with remaining parts taken from reference TRBV7-2 and TRBJ1-1, reads GAGVSQSPSNKVTEKGKDVELRCDPISGHTALYWYRQSLGQGLEFLIYFQGNSAPDKSGLPSDRFSAERTGGSVSTLTIQRTQQEDSAVYLCASSLGETEAFFGQGTRLTVV.

This chain links TRBV5-1 with TRBJ2-7; TRBD2 agrees at 13 bases. This CDR3 contains 16 residues. CDR1 SGHRS and CDR2 YFSETQ come from the germline V gene. J lost 6 bases, V lost 0 bases, and 6 bases had no gene match. The CDR3 protein is CASSLEPGLAGSEQYF. The CDR3 nucleotides read TGCGCCAGCAGCTTGGAACCGGGACTAGCGGGATCCGAGCAGTACTTC.

This chain joins TRBV5-4 and TRBJ2-5; weak D call: TRBD2 (6 bases). The CDR3 is 16 residues long. Germline CDR1 reads SGHNT; CDR2 reads YYREEE (reference sequence). V was clipped by 4 bases and J by 3 bases, with 19 bases between them. The CDR3 reads CASSPGLADPEETQYF. CDR3 coding DNA: TGTGCCAGCAGCCCGGGACTCGCCGACCCCGAAGAGACCCAGTACTTC.

The rearrangement joins TRBV5-1 to TRBJ2-7; a weak D match, TRBD1 (6 bases). This CDR3 has 14 residues. Trimming took 4 bases from V and 3 from J, leaving 14 bases between them. Germline CDR1 reads SGHRS; CDR2 reads YFSETQ. The CDR3 nucleotides read TGCGCCAGCAGCCCGGACAGTTGGCGCTACGAGCAGTACTTC. It codes for CASSPDSWRYEQYF.

This rearrangement joins TRBV28 to TRBJ1-4; D perhaps matches TRBD1 (5 bases). Germline V gene data show CDR1 as MDHEN and CDR2 as SYDVKM. V was cut by 7 bases and J by 8 bases, with 11 bases left in between. The CDR3 is 12 amino acids. This CDR3 is CASIDRGEKLFF. The DNA of the CDR3 is TGTGCCAGCATCGACCGGGGGGAAAAACTGTTTTTT.

This clone is a singleton in its sample. Mismatch with germline at one junction end may stem from a read error. The rearrangement links TRBV10-2 to TRBJ2-6, with 7 bases lining up with TRBD1. The CDR3 runs to 16 residues. CDR1 and CDR2 (germline): WSHSY, SAAADI. CDR3 nucleotide sequence: TGCGCCAGCACCCGGACAGGTTCGGCTGGGGCCAACGCCCTGACTTTC. Translating it yields CASTRTGSAGANALTF.

J is TRBJ2-3 and V is TRBV15, with TRBD2 matching over 8 bases. The CDR3 contains 16 residues. In germline, CDR1 is LNHNV, CDR2 YYDKDF (reference sequence). Germline trimming cut 1 base from V and 4 bases from J; bases unmatched to any gene: 7. The CDR3: CATSRGGSGMADTQYF. Here the CDR3 DNA reads TGTGCCACCAGCAGAGGGGGTAGCGGGATGGCAGATACGCAGTATTTT.

V gene TRBV21-1 combines with J gene TRBJ2-7; the table's D call, TRBD2, was not checked against the DNA. TRBV21-1 is an annotated pseudogene. The CDR3 length is 17 residues. The CDR3, as DNA: TGTGCCAGCAGCAAACAGGGGGGACTAGCGGAGACCTACGAGCAGTACTTC. Translation gives CASSKQGGLAETYEQYF.